This T cell receptor beta chain was sequenced for a study of T-cell memory formation after mild COVID-19. Study-wide findings and caveats: CD4+ contracting clones were mainly CM and EM; CD8+ ones, EMRA. Researchers could not confirm that second-wave clones peaking on day 37 targeted SARS-CoV-2.

In the case of this clonotype: Antigen specificity is unknown.

This CDR3 region has 13 residues. V lost 1 base and J 7 bases, leaving 8 bases between the germline ends. CDR1 is LGHDT and CDR2 is YNNKEL in the germline V gene (reference sequence). Using its own MiXCR run on the 5' RACE reads, TCRdb lists one record per CDR3 protein. The data contain 280,000 or so distinct CDR3 sequences, around 8% of them singletons. Input material: PBMCs or a T cell subset sorted from them (not recorded which). This chain links TRBV3-1 with TRBJ1-5; D is uncertain. The source is a man aged 18-30 years who had mild COVID-19 (a few samples of this study predate the infection). Cell type and time point are not known. Here the CDR3 DNA reads TGTGCCAGCAGCCAAGGTTGGAGCCAGCCCCAGCATTTT. Its translation: CASSQGWSQPQHF. Using reference TRBV3-1 and TRBJ1-5 for the parts outside the CDR3, the full variable domain is DTAVSQTPKYLVTQMGNDKSIKCEQNLGHDTMYWYKQDSKKFLKIMFSYNNKELIINETVPNRFSPKSPDKAHLNLHINSLELGDSAVYFCASSQGWSQPQHFGDGTRLSIL.